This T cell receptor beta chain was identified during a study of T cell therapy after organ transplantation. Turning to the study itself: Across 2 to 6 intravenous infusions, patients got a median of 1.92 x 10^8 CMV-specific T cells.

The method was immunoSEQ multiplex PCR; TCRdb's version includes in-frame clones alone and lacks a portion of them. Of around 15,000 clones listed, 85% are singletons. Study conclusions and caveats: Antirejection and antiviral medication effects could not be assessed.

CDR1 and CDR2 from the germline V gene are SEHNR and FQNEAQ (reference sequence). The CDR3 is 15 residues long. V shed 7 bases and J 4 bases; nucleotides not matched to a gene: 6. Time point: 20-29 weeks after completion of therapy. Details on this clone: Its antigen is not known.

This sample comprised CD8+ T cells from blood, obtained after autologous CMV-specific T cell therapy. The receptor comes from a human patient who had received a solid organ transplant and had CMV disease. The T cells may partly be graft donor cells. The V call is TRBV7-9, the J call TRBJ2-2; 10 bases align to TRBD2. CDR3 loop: CASKSSSGSTGELFF. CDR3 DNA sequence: TGTGCCAGCAAGTCCTCTAGCGGGAGCACCGGGGAGCTGTTTTTT.